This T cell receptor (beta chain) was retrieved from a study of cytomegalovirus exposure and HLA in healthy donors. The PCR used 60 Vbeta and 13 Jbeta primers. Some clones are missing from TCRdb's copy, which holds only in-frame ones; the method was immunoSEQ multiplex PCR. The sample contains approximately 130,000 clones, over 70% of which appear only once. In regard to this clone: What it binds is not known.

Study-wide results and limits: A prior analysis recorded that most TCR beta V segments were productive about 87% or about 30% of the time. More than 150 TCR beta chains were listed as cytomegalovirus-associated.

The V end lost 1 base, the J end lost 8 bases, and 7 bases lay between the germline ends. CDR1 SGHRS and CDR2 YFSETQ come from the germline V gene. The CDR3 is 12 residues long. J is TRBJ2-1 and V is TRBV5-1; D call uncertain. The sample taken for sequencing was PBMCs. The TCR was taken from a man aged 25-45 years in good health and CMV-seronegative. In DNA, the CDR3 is TGCGCCAGCAGCTTGAGCACCGATGAGCAGTTCTTC. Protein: CASSLSTDEQFF.